The 5 T cell receptor beta chains below were found in one sample sequenced in a study of spatial heterogeneity in lung cancer. Time point given: sample taken at primary tumor resection. Each CDR3 protein gets one entry after TCRdb re-called the 5' RACE reads with MiXCR. The table records some 1,700 distinct CDR3 sequences, roughly 5.2% of them present only once. Their antigen targets remain unknown. Study results and caveats: Tumor mutation count correlated with how many alpha and beta TCRs expanded intratumorally.

The sample in question was lung tumor tissue, obtained at surgery. These receptors all stem from a male donor with early-stage non-small cell lung cancer.

This clonotype is judged medium-sized. The chain employs TRBV12-3 or TRBV12-4 and TRBJ1-4, with D perhaps TRBD1 (6 bases). The V end was cut by 7 bases, the J end by 7 bases, with 13 bases between. The CDR3 runs 13 residues. The CDR3, as DNA: TGTGCCAGCACTGGGGGCGAGGGTGAAAAACTGTTTTTT. It translates to CASTGGEGEKLFF.

This clonotype rates as medium-sized. The V and J genes are TRBV6-2 or TRBV6-3 and TRBJ1-2; possible D gene TRBD1, 5 bases. The CDR3 covers 14 residues. Trimming took off 6 bases at V and 1 base at J, with 12 bases between the two ends. Per germline, CDR1 MNHEY and CDR2 SVGEGT. The chain's CDR3 is CASRLPGINYGYTF. The CDR3 DNA sequence: TGTGCCAGCAGACTTCCAGGGATTAACTATGGCTACACCTTC.

This clonotype is medium-sized. The CDR3 coding sequence is TGCAGTGCTAGAGAACCAGGCACAGATACGCAGTATTTT. Protein sequence: CSAREPGTDTQYF. The rearrangement links TRBV20-1 to TRBJ2-3; no clear D. Germline values: CDR1 DFQATT, CDR2 SNEGSKA (reference sequence). The V end lost 0 bases, the J end lost 1 base, and 5 bases lay between the germline ends. This CDR3 is 13 amino acids long.

In its sample, this clonotype is large. The genes are TRBV28 and TRBJ1-5; D gene unclear. The V gene lost 3 bases and the J gene lost 6 bases, with 15 bases spanning the gap. Germline loops: CDR1 MDHEN, CDR2 SYDVKM. CDR3 length equals 15 residues. The CDR3 coding sequence is TGTGCCAGCAGTTTTCCACACAGCTGGGGTCAGCCCCAGCATTTT. Translated: CASSFPHSWGQPQHF.

This clonotype is classed as medium-sized. The chain uses TRBV19 and TRBJ1-5; 9 nucleotides line up with TRBD1. The CDR3 consists of 15 residues. V was pared by 6 bases and J by 2 bases, with 5 bases of the junction left unmatched. CDR1 LNHDA and CDR2 SQIVND come from the germline V gene (reference sequence). This CDR3 is CASSSGQGGNQPQHF. CDR3 sequence (DNA): TGTGCCAGTAGCTCGGGACAGGGCGGCAATCAGCCCCAGCATTTT.